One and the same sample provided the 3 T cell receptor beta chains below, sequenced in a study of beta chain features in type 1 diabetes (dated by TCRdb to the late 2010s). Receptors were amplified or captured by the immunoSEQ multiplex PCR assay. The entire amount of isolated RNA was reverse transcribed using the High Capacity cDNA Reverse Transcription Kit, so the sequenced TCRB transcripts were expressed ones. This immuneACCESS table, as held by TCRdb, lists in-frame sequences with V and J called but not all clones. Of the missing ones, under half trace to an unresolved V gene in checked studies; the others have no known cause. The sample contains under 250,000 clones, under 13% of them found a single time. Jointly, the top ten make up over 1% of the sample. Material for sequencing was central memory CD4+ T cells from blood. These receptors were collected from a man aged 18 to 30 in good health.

This chain's CDR3 is CAWSLGSPEKLFF. In nucleotides, the CDR3 is TGTGCCTGGAGTCTCGGATCTCCGGAAAAACTGTTTTTT. The chain employs TRBV30 and TRBJ1-4, with no clear D. This CDR3 is 13 amino acids long. V lost 2 bases and J lost 8, with 12 bases in between. Germline V lookup: CDR1 GTSNPN, CDR2 SVGIG (reference sequence).

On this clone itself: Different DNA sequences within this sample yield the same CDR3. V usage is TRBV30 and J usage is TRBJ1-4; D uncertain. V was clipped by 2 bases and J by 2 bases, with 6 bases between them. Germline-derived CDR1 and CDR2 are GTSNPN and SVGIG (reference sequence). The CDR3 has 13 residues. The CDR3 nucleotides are TGTGCCTGGAGTCGCGGTACTAATGAAAAACTGTTTTTT. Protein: CAWSRGTNEKLFF.

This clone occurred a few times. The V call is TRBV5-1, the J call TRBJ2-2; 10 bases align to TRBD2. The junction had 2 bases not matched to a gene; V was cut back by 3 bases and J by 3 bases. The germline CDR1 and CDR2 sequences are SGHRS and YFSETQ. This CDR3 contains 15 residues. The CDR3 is CASSWTSGDTGELFF. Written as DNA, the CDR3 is TGCGCCAGCAGCTGGACTAGCGGAGACACCGGGGAGCTGTTTTTT. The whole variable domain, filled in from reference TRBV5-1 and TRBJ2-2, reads KAGVTQTPRYLIKTRGQQVTLSCSPISGHRSVSWYQQTPGQGLQFLFEYFSETQRNKGNFPGRFSGRQFSNSRSEMNVSTLELGDSALYLCASSWTSGDTGELFFGEGSRLTVL.